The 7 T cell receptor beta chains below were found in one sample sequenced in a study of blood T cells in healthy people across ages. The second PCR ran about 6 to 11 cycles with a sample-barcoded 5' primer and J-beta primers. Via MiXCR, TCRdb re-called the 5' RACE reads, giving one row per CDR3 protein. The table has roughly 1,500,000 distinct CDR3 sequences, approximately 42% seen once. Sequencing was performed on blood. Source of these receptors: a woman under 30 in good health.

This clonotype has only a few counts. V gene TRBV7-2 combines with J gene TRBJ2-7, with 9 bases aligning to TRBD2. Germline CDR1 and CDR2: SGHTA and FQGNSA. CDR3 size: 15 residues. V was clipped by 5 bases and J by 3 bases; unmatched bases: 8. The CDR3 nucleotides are TGTGCCAGCAGCCCCGAAGCGGGAGGAATCTACGAGCAGTACTTC. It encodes CASSPEAGGIYEQYF.

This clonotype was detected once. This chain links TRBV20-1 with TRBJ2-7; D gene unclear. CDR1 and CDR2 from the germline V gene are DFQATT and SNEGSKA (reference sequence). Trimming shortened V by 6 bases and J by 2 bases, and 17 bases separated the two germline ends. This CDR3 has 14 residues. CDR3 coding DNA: TGCAGTGCGCCCCTAGACAAGGGTCCCTACGAGCAGTACTTC. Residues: CSAPLDKGPYEQYF.

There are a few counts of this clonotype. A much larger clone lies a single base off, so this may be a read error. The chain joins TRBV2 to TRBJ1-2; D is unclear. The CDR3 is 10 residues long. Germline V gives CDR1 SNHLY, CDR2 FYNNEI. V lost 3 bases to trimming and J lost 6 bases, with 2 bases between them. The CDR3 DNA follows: TGTGCCAGCAGTGATAATGGCTACACCTTC. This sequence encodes CASSDNGYTF.

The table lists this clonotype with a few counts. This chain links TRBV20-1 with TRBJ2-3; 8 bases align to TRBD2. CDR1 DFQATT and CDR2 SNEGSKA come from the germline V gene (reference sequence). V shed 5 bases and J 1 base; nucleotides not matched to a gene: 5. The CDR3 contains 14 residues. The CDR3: CSAGALAGTDTQYF. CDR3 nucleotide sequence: TGCAGTGCTGGAGCACTAGCGGGCACAGATACGCAGTATTTT.

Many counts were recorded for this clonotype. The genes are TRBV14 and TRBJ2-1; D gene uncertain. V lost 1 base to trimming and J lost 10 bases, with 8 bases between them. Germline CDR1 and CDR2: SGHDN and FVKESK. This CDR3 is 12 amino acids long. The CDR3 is CASSQAGYEQFF. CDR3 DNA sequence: TGTGCCAGCAGCCAAGCCGGGTACGAGCAGTTCTTC.

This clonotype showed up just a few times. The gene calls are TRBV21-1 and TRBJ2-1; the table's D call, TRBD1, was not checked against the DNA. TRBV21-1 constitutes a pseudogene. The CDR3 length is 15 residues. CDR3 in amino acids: CASSIRDRIYNEQFF. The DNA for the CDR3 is TGTGCCAGCAGCATCCGGGACAGAATTTACAATGAGCAGTTCTTC.

The CDR3 sequence is CASSQDPPAAYNEQFF. The CDR3 DNA sequence: TGCGCCAGCAGCCAGGACCCCCCAGCGGCGTACAATGAGCAGTTCTTC. The chain carries TRBV4-1 and TRBJ2-1; perhaps TRBD2 as D (5 bases). There are 16 residues in the CDR3. The germline V and J ends were trimmed by 3 bases and 4 bases, with 16 bases remaining between them. Germline V gene lookup returns CDR1 MGHRA and CDR2 YSYEKL.